This TCR beta chain stems from a study of T cell repertoires in cytomegalovirus infection (dated by TCRdb to about 2019). Turning to the overall study: Donor HLA type was relevant to the analysis, because carriage of CMV infection together with the matching HLA type was indicated by public TCR beta signatures.

Trimming removed 4 bases from V and 5 bases from J, leaving 19 bases between the germline ends. From its cysteine to its phenylalanine, the CDR3 spans 16 amino acids. CDR3 DNA is the only sequence kept; it has 48 bases, read in frame from the first base. Looking up the germline V gene yields CDR1 KGHDR and CDR2 SFDVKD. This clonotype was counted between two and nine times. Its cognate antigen has yet to be identified. No base quality information exists; no much larger clone differs at one position. Instrument on record: Illumina HiSeq 1500. TCRdb reanalyzed the raw reads on its own, using fastp at Q25 for trimming and MiXCR for clone calling, and kept in-frame beta chains. All rows with the same CDR3 protein become a single entry with the most common DNA and genes. The sample table records around 530,000 distinct CDR3 sequences; more than 25% of these occur just once. Less than 15% of the sample rests with the top ten.

Points the paper makes about the study in general: The ex vivo response was dominated by HLA-C-restricted CMV-specific TCR beta clonotypes, which also provided the single most frequent clonotype in two of eight donors. Carriers of CMV infection plus the relevant HLA type were discriminated by the cumulative frequency of public TCR beta family members in the study cohort and in an independent 352-donor cohort.

Sequences were obtained from PBMCs. The sequence was obtained from a human donor in good health (CMV status not recorded). Some clones in this sample may be carry-over from other donors' samples. Recombination linked TRBV24-1 to TRBJ2-5; the D assignment is uncertain and may be TRBD1 or TRBD2, with 7 bases supporting each. The CDR3 protein sequence reads: CATSDRRGGIEETQYF. DNA sequence: TGTGCCACCAGTGACCGCAGGGGGGGAATTGAGGAGACCCAGTACTTC.